This passage covers 23 T cell receptor beta chains from one sample sequenced in a study of blood T cell repertoires in COVID-19. Libraries were prepared by immunoSEQ multiplex PCR; TCRdb keeps only in-frame clonotypes and omits some of them. Seen here are under 350,000 clones, about 88% observed once, and the top ten hold around 2.6%. Material for sequencing was PBMCs or T cells enriched from blood (not recorded which). These receptors came from a man aged 55 to 70 who had recovered from COVID-19.

The CDR3 nucleotides read TGTGCCAGCAGCGTGACAGGTGCCCCGGGAGGGGCCAACGTCCTGACTTTC. It codes for CASSVTGAPGGANVLTF. The chain couples TRBV9 to TRBJ2-6; D is possibly TRBD1 (6 bases). Germline V gene data show CDR1 as SGDLS and CDR2 as YYNGEE. The V gene lost 2 bases and the J gene lost 4 bases, with 16 bases spanning the gap. The CDR3 loop spans 17 amino acids.

CDR3 in DNA: TGTGCCAGCAGCTTGACTAGCGGGAGCGAGCAGTACTTC. As protein: CASSLTSGSEQYF. This chain uses TRBV5-4 with TRBJ2-7; TRBD2 matches at 11 bases. This CDR3 comprises 13 residues. From germline, CDR1 is SGHNT and CDR2 YYREEE (reference sequence). Trimming took 1 base from V and 6 from J; bases not matched to a gene: 0. Drawing the rest from reference TRBV5-4 and TRBJ2-7, the complete variable domain is ETGVTQSPTHLIKTRGQQVTLRCSSQSGHNTVSWYQQALGQGPQFIFQYYREEENGRGNFPPRFSGLQFPNYSSELNVNALELDDSALYLCASSLTSGSEQYFGPGTRLTVT.

The chain has TRBV11-2 and TRBJ1-2; 7 positions agree with TRBD1. With 5 bases clipped from V and 4 bases from J, the junction kept 10 bases outside the gene matches. This CDR3 is built from 15 residues. The germline gives CDR1 SGHAT, CDR2 FQNNGV. CDR3: CASSPDLRDSYGYTF. DNA of the CDR3: TGTGCCAGCAGCCCCGACCTTCGGGACAGCTATGGCTACACCTTC.

The genes are TRBV3-1 (or the pseudogene TRBV3-2) and TRBJ2-7; D is ambiguous. CDR3 length equals 14 residues. Trimming cost V 4 bases and J 3 bases, with 13 bases left between them. Germline V CDR1 and CDR2: LGHDT, YNNKEL (reference sequence). For the CDR3, the DNA is TGTGCCAGCAGCCCCCTCTCAGGTGTCTACGAGCAGTACTTC. This sequence encodes CASSPLSGVYEQYF.

The chain uses TRBV12-5 and TRBJ1-1, with 7 nucleotides matching TRBD1. Trimming at V came to 5 bases and at J to 3 bases, leaving 6 bases not matched to a gene. The CDR3 extends over 14 amino acids. Germline V gene data show CDR1 as LGHNT and CDR2 as FRNRAP. The CDR3 nucleotides read TGTGCTAGTGGTCCTGACAGGGCGTACACTGAAGCTTTCTTT. Amino acids: CASGPDRAYTEAFF.

J is TRBJ1-6 and V is TRBV18, with 7 bases identical to TRBD1. The CDR3 sequence is 16 residues long. Unmatched junction bases numbered 7, after V lost 3 bases and J lost 5 bases. Germline V gene sequence: CDR1 KGHSH, CDR2 LQKENI. The CDR3 reads CASSPGQAANNSPLHF. CDR3 coding DNA: TGTGCCAGCTCACCCGGACAGGCTGCTAATAATTCACCCCTCCACTTT.

The chain carries TRBV6-2 or TRBV6-3 and TRBJ2-7; weak D call: TRBD2 (5 bases). CDR3 length: 16 residues. Trimming shortened V by 7 bases and J by 0 bases, and 19 bases separated the two germline ends. Germline V lookup: CDR1 MNHEY, CDR2 SVGEGT. CDR3 residues: CASTPTAWRTSYEQYF. CDR3 nucleotides: TGTGCCAGCACCCCGACGGCGTGGAGGACCTCCTACGAGCAGTACTTC.

The V call is TRBV27, the J call TRBJ2-1, with D tentatively TRBD1 (7 bases). The germline V gene has CDR1 MNHEY and CDR2 SMNVEV (reference sequence). The length of the CDR3 is 14 residues. V lost 4 bases, J lost 7 bases, and 14 bases lay in between. This CDR3 reads CASSYSRGRNEQFF. CDR3 coding DNA: TGTGCCAGCAGTTACTCCAGGGGGAGGAATGAGCAGTTCTTC.

This chain uses TRBV2 with TRBJ1-1, with unresolved D. Germline lookup yields CDR1 SNHLY and CDR2 FYNNEI. V gave up 6 bases and J gave up 1 base, with 12 bases separating them. The CDR3 has 14 amino acids. In nucleotides, the CDR3 is TGTGCCAGCAGGTATAGGGAGGGGAACACTGAAGCTTTCTTT. Protein: CASRYREGNTEAFF. The full variable domain, in which reference TRBV2 and TRBJ1-1 provide the parts outside the CDR3, is EPEVTQTPSHQVTQMGQEVILRCVPISNHLYFYWYRQILGQKVEFLVSFYNNEISEKSEIFDDQFSVERPDGSNFTLKIRSTKLEDSAMYFCASRYREGNTEAFFGQGTRLTVV.

The chain joins TRBV7-2 to TRBJ1-1; no clear D gene. Germline CDR1 SGHTA, CDR2 FQGNSA. The CDR3 spans 17 residues. V was pared by 1 base and J by 4 bases, with 19 bases between. For the CDR3, the DNA is TGTGCCAGCAGCTTAGGGGTCGTTAGAATCGGCGGCACTGAAGCTTTCTTT. Protein product: CASSLGVVRIGGTEAFF.

The chain uses TRBV6-5 and TRBJ1-5; a possible D gene is TRBD1 (5 bases). The CDR3 has 15 amino acids. Trimming removed 0 bases from V and 1 base from J, with 7 bases in between. Germline V gene data show CDR1 as MNHEY and CDR2 as SVGAGI. DNA of the CDR3: TGTGCCAGCAGTTACTCGAAGGGGAGCAATCAGCCCCAGCATTTT. This encodes CASSYSKGSNQPQHF.

The chain joins TRBV10-2 to TRBJ1-1; tentative D call: TRBD1 (5 bases). The CDR3 is 17 residues long. The germline CDR1 and CDR2 sequences are WSHSY and SAAADI. V gave up 7 bases and J gave up 1 base, with 22 bases separating them. CDR3 region: CASTLDRPAVANTEAFF. CDR3 nucleotides: TGCGCCAGCACCCTAGACAGACCCGCCGTGGCGAACACTGAAGCTTTCTTT.

The rearrangement links TRBV5-1 to TRBJ2-2, with D possibly TRBD1 on 5 matching bases. The V and J ends lost 7 bases and 0 bases respectively, with 13 bases between them. Per the germline V gene, CDR1 is SGHRS and CDR2 is YFSETQ. CDR3 length: 15 amino acids. The CDR3 reads CASRQSTANTGELFF. The CDR3 coding sequence is TGCGCCAGCCGGCAGTCGACAGCGAACACCGGGGAGCTGTTTTTT.

As DNA, the CDR3 is TGTGCCAGCAGTTCCCCCGGTTCTGGCTACACCTTC. Its translation is CASSSPGSGYTF. The genes are TRBV6-5 and TRBJ1-2; D gene ambiguous. The germline V gene has CDR1 MNHEY and CDR2 SVGAGI. V was cut by 4 bases and J by 7 bases, with 10 bases left in between. This CDR3 contains 12 residues.

V gene TRBV27 combines with J gene TRBJ1-2; tentative D call: TRBD1 (6 bases). V lost 7 bases and J 3 bases, leaving 15 bases between the germline ends. The germline gives CDR1 MNHEY, CDR2 SMNVEV (reference sequence). The CDR3 runs 14 residues. The CDR3, as DNA: TGTGCCAGCAAAGGGGGGGGCGGGGACTATGGCTACACCTTC. It translates to CASKGGGGDYGYTF.

This clone was counted only a few times. The chain is built from TRBV21-1 and TRBJ2-4; the table's D call, TRBD2, was not checked against the DNA. TRBV21-1 is designated a pseudogene. The CDR3 is 16 amino acids. In nucleotides, the CDR3 is TGTGCCAGCAGCAAATCTGCAGCGTCGGCCAAAAACATTCAGTACTTC. It is translated as CASSKSAASAKNIQYF.

The chain employs TRBV3-1 (or the pseudogene TRBV3-2) and TRBJ2-7; tentatively, D is TRBD2 (5 bases). Per the germline V gene, CDR1 is LGHDT and CDR2 is YNNKEL (reference sequence). The CDR3 runs 14 residues. Trimming took 4 bases from V and 3 from J, leaving 13 bases between them. The CDR3: CASSRAAYYYEQYF. The CDR3 DNA reads as TGTGCCAGCAGCCGAGCGGCTTACTACTACGAGCAGTACTTC.

CDR3 in DNA: TGTGCCACGGGACTAGCGGCTAACACCGGGGAGCTGTTTTTT. Encoded protein: CATGLAANTGELFF. The genes are TRBV10-3 and TRBJ2-2; 11 bases align to TRBD2. The V and J ends lost 10 bases and 2 bases, in that order; junction bases with no gene match: 3. The CDR3 length is 14 residues. Germline lookup yields CDR1 ENHRY and CDR2 SYGVKD.

Concerning this clone: A read error may account for a junction end that differs from germline. The chain links TRBV11-3 to TRBJ2-7; D is perhaps TRBD1 (6 bases). CDR1 SGHNT and CDR2 YENEEA come from the germline V gene. The CDR3 extends over 14 amino acids. The CDR3 loop reads CASSLDGDNYEQYF. As DNA, the CDR3 is TGTGCCAGCAGCCTAGACGGGGACAACTACGAGCAGTACTTC.

The V gene is TRBV5-1, the J gene TRBJ1-6; 7 bases agree with TRBD1. V lost 2 bases, J lost 7 bases, and 3 bases stayed unmatched. CDR1 and CDR2 (germline): SGHRS, YFSETQ. This CDR3 comprises 14 residues. In DNA, the CDR3 is TGCGCCAGCAGCTTTGCAGGGGGAAATTCACCCCTCCACTTT. It codes for CASSFAGGNSPLHF.

V and J are TRBV5-4 and TRBJ1-3; 10 nucleotides match TRBD1. This CDR3 is built from 17 residues. V shed 3 bases, J shed 2 bases, and the junction held 8 bases outside the gene matches. Germline V gene data show CDR1 as SGHNT and CDR2 as YYREEE (reference sequence). The CDR3 nucleotides read TGTGCCAGCAGCTGGGGACCGGGACAGGGGACTGGAAACACCATATATTTT. It specifies CASSWGPGQGTGNTIYF.

A single count supports this clone. The chain joins TRBV2 to TRBJ2-7, with 7 bases fitting TRBD2. After removal of 5 bases from V and 5 bases from J, the junction contained 0 bases not matched to a gene. This CDR3 has 11 residues. Germline CDR1 reads SNHLY; CDR2 reads FYNNEI. CDR3 sequence reads: CASSTSDEQYF. CDR3 nucleotides: TGTGCCAGCAGTACTAGCGACGAGCAGTACTTC. Variable domain in full (rest from reference TRBV2 and TRBJ2-7): EPEVTQTPSHQVTQMGQEVILRCVPISNHLYFYWYRQILGQKVEFLVSFYNNEISEKSEIFDDQFSVERPDGSNFTLKIRSTKLEDSAMYFCASSTSDEQYFGPGTRLTVT.

V is TRBV7-9 and J is TRBJ2-7; the match to TRBD1 covers 9 bases. Trimming removed 9 bases from V and 6 bases from J; junction bases left unmatched: 6. CDR3 length equals 12 residues. CDR1 SEHNR and CDR2 FQNEAQ come from the germline V gene (reference sequence). In nucleotides, the CDR3 is TGTGCCAGTAGGACAGGGGTTTCCGAGCAGTACTTC. As protein: CASRTGVSEQYF.